A selection of T cell receptor beta chains follows, all from one sample in a study of blood T cells in healthy people across ages. TCRdb re-analysed the 5' RACE reads in MiXCR, keeping a single row per CDR3 protein. The table records 1,500,000 or so distinct CDR3 sequences, approximately 59% of them present only once. The specimen sequenced was blood. These TCRs come from a man aged 18 to 35 in good health. CDR3s include the opening cysteine and the closing phenylalanine or tryptophan. Each record gives: D gene, V gene, clone size, J gene, CDR3 DNA, CDR3 protein. The D gene is left open where the match is weak. For some rows the clone size is stated as once, few or many, or as a class when expanded; others skip it.

D: -; V: TRBV11-2; size: -; J: TRBJ2-7; DNA: TGTGCCAGCAGCTCCCTTGCGGGTCTACCCTACGAGCAGTACTTC; CDR3: CASSSLAGLPYEQYF
D: -; V: TRBV5-1; size: few; J: TRBJ2-7; DNA: TGCGCCAGCAGCACTTCGACAGGATTCTCCTACGAGCAGTACTTC; CDR3: CASSTSTGFSYEQYF
D: TRBD2; V: TRBV15; size: -; J: TRBJ2-5; DNA: TGTGCCCCCCGGGGGAGGGAGAGTACAGAGACCCAGTACTTC; CDR3: CAPRGRESTETQYF
D: -; V: TRBV4-1; size: -; J: TRBJ2-7; DNA: TGCGCCAGCAGCCACCGGGCCAGTGAAAACAACCAAGGGTACGAGCAGTACTTC; CDR3: CASSHRASENNQGYEQYF
D: TRBD2; V: TRBV20-1; size: -; J: TRBJ2-2; DNA: TGCAGTGCTAGTGGCGGGAGGGGGAGCACCGGGGAGCTGTTTTTT; CDR3: CSASGGRGSTGELFF
D: TRBD2; V: TRBV20-1; size: once; J: TRBJ2-2; DNA: TGCAGTGCGAGGGGTGGTAGCGGGATCACCGGGGAGCTGTTTTTT; CDR3: CSARGGSGITGELFF
D: -; V: TRBV4-1; size: -; J: TRBJ1-5; DNA: TGCGCCAGCAGCCAAGACATTAATAGCAATCAGCCCCAGCATTTT; CDR3: CASSQDINSNQPQHF
D: -; V: TRBV7-9; size: -; J: TRBJ1-2; DNA: TGTGCCAGCAGCTTCGAGGGCTACACCTTC; CDR3: CASSFEGYTF
D: -; V: TRBV7-8; size: few; J: TRBJ2-3; DNA: TGTGCCAGCACCCGGGGGGTAGGGGGATACACAGATACGCAGTATTTT; CDR3: CASTRGVGGYTDTQYF
D: TRBD2; V: TRBV20-1; size: -; J: TRBJ2-1; DNA: TGCAGTGCTAGAGATCTTGCGGGGGGGTACAATGAGCAGTTCTTC; CDR3: CSARDLAGGYNEQFF
D: TRBD1; V: TRBV6-6; size: -; J: TRBJ2-7; DNA: TGTGCCAGCAGTACCTCCGGGACAGGGGCCGAGCAGTACTTC; CDR3: CASSTSGTGAEQYF
D: -; V: TRBV20-1; size: -; J: TRBJ2-7; DNA: TGCAGTGCAATGACAGGGGACTACGGCGAGCAGTACTTC; CDR3: CSAMTGDYGEQYF
D: TRBD1; V: TRBV27; size: -; J: TRBJ1-2; DNA: TGTGCCAGCAGTTTCCTCGGACAGGGGGCGCGGTATGGCTACACCTTC; CDR3: CASSFLGQGARYGYTF
D: -; V: TRBV11-2; size: -; J: TRBJ2-1; DNA: TGTGCCAGCAGTAGCAGGGCCTACAATGAGCAGTTCTTC; CDR3: CASSSRAYNEQFF
D: -; V: TRBV4-3; size: few; J: TRBJ2-7; DNA: TGCGCCAGCAGCCAAGTTCCCACGGGTTACGAGCAGTACTTC; CDR3: CASSQVPTGYEQYF
D: TRBD2; V: TRBV6-5; size: few; J: TRBJ2-1; DNA: TGTGCCAGCAGAGGGACTAGCCCTATTTATGAGCAGTTCTTC; CDR3: CASRGTSPIYEQFF
D: -; V: TRBV7-6; size: -; J: TRBJ2-1; DNA: TGTGCCAGCAGCTTCTCCAGGGGTGGCAATGAGCAGTTCTTC; CDR3: CASSFSRGGNEQFF
D: -; V: TRBV28; size: -; J: TRBJ1-1; DNA: TGTGCCAGCAGCCCGGGGGTACAGATTGAAGCTTTCTTT; CDR3: CASSPGVQIEAFF
D: -; V: TRBV14; size: -; J: TRBJ2-5; DNA: TGTGCCAGCAGCCAAGAAGGGGGGGCATTGAGCAATGAGCAGTACTTC; CDR3: CASSQEGGALSNEQYF
D: TRBD2; V: TRBV6-2/TRBV6-3; size: -; J: TRBJ2-1; DNA: TGTGCCAGCAGTTTGGAGCGGGGGGGATTTAATGAGCAGTTCTTC; CDR3: CASSLERGGFNEQFF
D: -; V: TRBV28; size: -; J: TRBJ1-2; DNA: TGTGCCAGCAGTTTGGGGTCCCTTGAAGGCTACACCTTC; CDR3: CASSLGSLEGYTF
D: TRBD1; V: TRBV27; size: -; J: TRBJ1-2; DNA: TGTGCCAGCAGTTCAGACGGACAGGGGGATGGTGGCTACACCTTC; CDR3: CASSSDGQGDGGYTF
D: TRBD1; V: TRBV12-3/TRBV12-4; size: few; J: TRBJ2-7; DNA: TGTGCCAGCAGTCCCCAACCGGGACAGGGGACCGAGCAGTACTTC; CDR3: CASSPQPGQGTEQYF
D: -; V: TRBV28; size: -; J: TRBJ2-5; DNA: TGTGCCAGCAGTTCGACTAGATTTGGAGGGACCCAGTACTTC; CDR3: CASSSTRFGGTQYF
D: -; V: TRBV29-1; size: -; J: TRBJ1-1; DNA: TGCAGCGTTCCATGGGGGAACACTGAAGCTTTCTTT; CDR3: CSVPWGNTEAFF
D: -; V: TRBV20-1; size: -; J: TRBJ1-2; DNA: TGCAGTGCTACTCGAGGGGCAGGGAACTATGGCTACACCTTC; CDR3: CSATRGAGNYGYTF
D: TRBD2; V: TRBV6-6; size: few; J: TRBJ2-1; DNA: TGTGCCAGCAGTTACTCGAATAGCGGGGAATACAATGAGCAGTTCTTC; CDR3: CASSYSNSGEYNEQFF
D: TRBD1; V: TRBV11-2; size: -; J: TRBJ1-4; DNA: TGTGCCAGCAGCACAGGGGCAGGGGGGGGTGAAAAACTGTTTTTT; CDR3: CASSTGAGGGEKLFF
D: -; V: TRBV4-1; size: -; J: TRBJ2-3; DNA: TGCGCCAGCAGCCTCACGACGACGCAGTATTTT; CDR3: CASSLTTTQYF
D: TRBD1; V: TRBV7-2; size: -; J: TRBJ2-5; DNA: TGTGCCAGCAGCTTACTATTGACAGGGGGCAGAGAGACCCAGTACTTC; CDR3: CASSLLLTGGRETQYF
D: -; V: TRBV6-6; size: -; J: TRBJ1-6; DNA: TGTGCCAGCAGAGGATTGGGGTCACCCCTCCACTTT; CDR3: CASRGLGSPLHF
D: -; V: TRBV15; size: -; J: TRBJ2-1; DNA: TGTGCCACCAGCAGGGACCAAGGGTACGATGAGCAGTTCTTC; CDR3: CATSRDQGYDEQFF
D: -; V: TRBV7-9; size: -; J: TRBJ2-3; DNA: TGTGCCAGCAGCTTAGCCGCAGACCGAGATACGCAGTATTTT; CDR3: CASSLAADRDTQYF
D: -; V: TRBV20-1; size: -; J: TRBJ2-3; DNA: TGCAGTGCTAGTGGGCAGATCACAGATACGCAGTATTTT; CDR3: CSASGQITDTQYF
D: -; V: TRBV24-1; size: few; J: TRBJ2-1; DNA: TGTGCCACCAGTGATTCCCATCGCAATGAGCAGTTCTTC; CDR3: CATSDSHRNEQFF
D: -; V: TRBV25-1; size: -; J: TRBJ2-5; DNA: TGTGCCAGCAGTGAATACGCCCAGGAGACCCAGTACTTC; CDR3: CASSEYAQETQYF
D: TRBD2; V: TRBV7-2; size: -; J: TRBJ2-1; DNA: TGTGCCAGCAGGGGACTAGCGGGGGCTATGAGCGAGCAGTTCTTC; CDR3: CASRGLAGAMSEQFF
D: -; V: TRBV29-1; size: once; J: TRBJ1-3; DNA: TGCAGCGGTCTCCAGAGCTCTGGAAACACCATATATTTT; CDR3: CSGLQSSGNTIYF
D: TRBD2; V: TRBV7-2; size: -; J: TRBJ2-5; DNA: TGTGCCAGCACTAGGCGGGGGTTCCAAGAGACCCAGTACTTC; CDR3: CASTRRGFQETQYF
D: TRBD2; V: TRBV14; size: -; J: TRBJ2-3; DNA: TGTGCCAGCAGCCATGTTACTAGCGGGGTAGGCACAGATACGCAGTATTTT; CDR3: CASSHVTSGVGTDTQYF
D: -; V: TRBV6-2/TRBV6-3; size: few; J: TRBJ2-6; DNA: TGTGCCAGCAGTCAACGGGACCGCGGGGCCAACGTCCTGACTTTC; CDR3: CASSQRDRGANVLTF